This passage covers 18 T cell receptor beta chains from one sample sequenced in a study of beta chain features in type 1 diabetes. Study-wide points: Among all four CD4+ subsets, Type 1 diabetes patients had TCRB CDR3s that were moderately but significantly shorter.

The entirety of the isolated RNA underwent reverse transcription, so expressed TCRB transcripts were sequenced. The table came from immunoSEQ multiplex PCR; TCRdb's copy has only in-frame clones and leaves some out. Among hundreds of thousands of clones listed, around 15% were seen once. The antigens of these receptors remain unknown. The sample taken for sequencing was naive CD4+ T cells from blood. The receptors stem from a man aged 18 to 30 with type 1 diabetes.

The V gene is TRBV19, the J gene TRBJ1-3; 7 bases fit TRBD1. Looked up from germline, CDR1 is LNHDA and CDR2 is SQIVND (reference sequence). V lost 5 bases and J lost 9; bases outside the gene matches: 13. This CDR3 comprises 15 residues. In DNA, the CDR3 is TGTGCCAGTAGTCCCGAAGGGGGCTTTTTGGTCACCATATATTTT. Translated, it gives CASSPEGGFLVTIYF. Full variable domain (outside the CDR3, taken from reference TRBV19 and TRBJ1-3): DGGITQSPKYLFRKEGQNVTLSCEQNLNHDAMYWYRQDPGQGLRLIYYSQIVNDFQKGDIAEGYSVSREKKESFPLTVTSAQKNPTAFYLCASSPEGGFLVTIYFGEGSWLTVV.

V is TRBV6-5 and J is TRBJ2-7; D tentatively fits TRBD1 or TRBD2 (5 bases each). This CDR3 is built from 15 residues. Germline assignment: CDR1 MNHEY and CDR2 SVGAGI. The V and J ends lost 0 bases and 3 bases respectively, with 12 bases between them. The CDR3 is CASSYSGTAVYEQYF. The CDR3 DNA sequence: TGTGCCAGCAGTTACTCTGGGACCGCGGTCTACGAGCAGTACTTC.

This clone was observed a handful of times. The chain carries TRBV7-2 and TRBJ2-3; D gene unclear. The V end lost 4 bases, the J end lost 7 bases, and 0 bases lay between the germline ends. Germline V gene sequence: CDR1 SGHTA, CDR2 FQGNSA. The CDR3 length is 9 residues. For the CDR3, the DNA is TGTGCCAGCAGCTATACGCAGTATTTT. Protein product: CASSYTQYF.

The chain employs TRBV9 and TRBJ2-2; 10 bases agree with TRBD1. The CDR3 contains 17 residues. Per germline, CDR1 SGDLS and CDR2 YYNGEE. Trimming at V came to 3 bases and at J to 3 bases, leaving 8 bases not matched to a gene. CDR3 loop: CASSATGGGKDTGELFF. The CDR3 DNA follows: TGTGCCAGCAGCGCGACAGGGGGCGGCAAGGACACCGGGGAGCTGTTTTTT.

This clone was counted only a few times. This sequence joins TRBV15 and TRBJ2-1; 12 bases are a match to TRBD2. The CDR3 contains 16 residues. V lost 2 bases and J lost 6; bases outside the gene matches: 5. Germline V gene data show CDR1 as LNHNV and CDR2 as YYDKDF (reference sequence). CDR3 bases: TGTGCCACCAGCAGAAACCTAGCGGGAGGGGGCAATGAGCAGTTCTTC. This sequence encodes CATSRNLAGGGNEQFF.

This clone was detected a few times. Here the CDR3 reads CASSQQGPVNEQFF. CDR3 nucleotide sequence: TGCGCCAGCAGCCAACAGGGGCCAGTGAATGAGCAGTTCTTC. The chain is built from TRBV4-3 and TRBJ2-1; possible D gene TRBD1, 6 bases. From germline, CDR1 is LGHNA and CDR2 YSLEER. This CDR3 is built from 14 residues. V lost 2 bases and J lost 7, with 12 bases in between.

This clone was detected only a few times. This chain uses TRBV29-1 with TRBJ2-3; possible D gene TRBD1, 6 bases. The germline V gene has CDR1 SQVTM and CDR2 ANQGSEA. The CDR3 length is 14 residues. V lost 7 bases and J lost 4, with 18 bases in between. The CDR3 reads CSEHEGVLADTQYF. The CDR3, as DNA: TGCAGCGAACACGAGGGGGTATTGGCAGATACGCAGTATTTT.

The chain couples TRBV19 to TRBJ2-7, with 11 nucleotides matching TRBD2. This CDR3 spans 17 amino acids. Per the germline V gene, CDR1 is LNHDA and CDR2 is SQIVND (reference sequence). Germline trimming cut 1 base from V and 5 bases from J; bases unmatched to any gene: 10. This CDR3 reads CASSIASTSGSLDEQYF. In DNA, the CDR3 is TGTGCCAGTAGTATAGCATCCACTAGCGGGAGCCTCGACGAGCAGTACTTC. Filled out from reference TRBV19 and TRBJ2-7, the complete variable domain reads DGGITQSPKYLFRKEGQNVTLSCEQNLNHDAMYWYRQDPGQGLRLIYYSQIVNDFQKGDIAEGYSVSREKKESFPLTVTSAQKNPTAFYLCASSIASTSGSLDEQYFGPGTRLTVT.

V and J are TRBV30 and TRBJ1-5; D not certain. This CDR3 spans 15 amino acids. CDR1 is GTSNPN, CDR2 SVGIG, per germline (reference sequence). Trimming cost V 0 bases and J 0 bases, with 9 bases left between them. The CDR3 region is CAWSVKPFSNQPQHF. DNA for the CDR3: TGTGCCTGGAGTGTAAAGCCTTTTAGCAATCAGCCCCAGCATTTT.

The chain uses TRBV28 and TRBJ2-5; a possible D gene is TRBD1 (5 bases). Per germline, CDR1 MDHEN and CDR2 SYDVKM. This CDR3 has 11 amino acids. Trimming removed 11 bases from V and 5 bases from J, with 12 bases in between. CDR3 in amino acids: CALEQGETQYF. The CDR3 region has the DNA TGTGCCCTCGAGCAGGGTGAGACCCAGTACTTC.

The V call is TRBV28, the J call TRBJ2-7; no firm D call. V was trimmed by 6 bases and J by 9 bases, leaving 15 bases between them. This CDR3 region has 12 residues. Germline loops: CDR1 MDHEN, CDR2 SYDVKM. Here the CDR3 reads CASSSETPGQYF. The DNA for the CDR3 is TGTGCCAGCAGCTCAGAAACTCCCGGGCAGTACTTC.

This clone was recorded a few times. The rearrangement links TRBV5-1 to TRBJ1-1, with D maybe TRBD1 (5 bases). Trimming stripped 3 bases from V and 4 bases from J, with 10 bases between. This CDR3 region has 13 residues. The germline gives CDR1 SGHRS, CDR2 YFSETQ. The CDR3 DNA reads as TGCGCCAGCAGCTCGGAGGGGAGCACTGAAGCTTTCTTT. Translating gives CASSSEGSTEAFF.

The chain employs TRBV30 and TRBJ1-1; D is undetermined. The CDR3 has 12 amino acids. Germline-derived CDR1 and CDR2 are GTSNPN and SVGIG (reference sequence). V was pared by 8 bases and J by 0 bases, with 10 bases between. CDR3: CAGGLLNTEAFF. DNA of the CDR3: TGTGCCGGAGGGCTATTGAACACTGAAGCTTTCTTT. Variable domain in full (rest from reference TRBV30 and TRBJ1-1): SQTIHQWPATLVQPVGSPLSLECTVEGTSNPNLYWYRQAAGRGLQLLFYSVGIGQISSEVPQNLSASRPQDRQFILSSKKLLLSDSGFYLCAGGLLNTEAFFGQGTRLTVV.

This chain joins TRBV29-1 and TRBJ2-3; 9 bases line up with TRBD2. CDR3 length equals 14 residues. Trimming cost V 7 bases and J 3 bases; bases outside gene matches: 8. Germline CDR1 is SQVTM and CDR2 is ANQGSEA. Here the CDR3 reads CSARGGRGTDTQYF. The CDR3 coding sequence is TGCAGCGCGAGGGGCGGGAGGGGAACAGATACGCAGTATTTT.

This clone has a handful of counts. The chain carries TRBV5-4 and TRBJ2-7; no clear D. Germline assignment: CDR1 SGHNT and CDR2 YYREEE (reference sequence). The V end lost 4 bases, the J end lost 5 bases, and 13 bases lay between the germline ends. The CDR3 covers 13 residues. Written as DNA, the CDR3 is TGTGCCAGCAGCGATTCTAACTTGGACGAGCAGTACTTC. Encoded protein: CASSDSNLDEQYF.

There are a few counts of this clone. CDR3 nucleotide sequence: TGTGCCAGCAGCCGCACGCAGGGAGAGTATGGCTACACCTTC. Protein product: CASSRTQGEYGYTF. The chain has TRBV7-2 and TRBJ1-2, with TRBD1 as a possible D gene (5 bases). The CDR3 extends over 14 amino acids. Germline CDR1 and CDR2: SGHTA and FQGNSA. V lost 5 bases and J lost 5, with 15 bases in between. The entire variable domain, with the rest obtained from reference TRBV7-2 and TRBJ1-2, is as follows: GAGVSQSPSNKVTEKGKDVELRCDPISGHTALYWYRQSLGQGLEFLIYFQGNSAPDKSGLPSDRFSAERTGGSVSTLTIQRTQQEDSAVYLCASSRTQGEYGYTFGSGTRLTVV.

The DNA for the CDR3 is TGTGCCAGCGCCAGACTGGTGAACACTGAAGCTTTCTTT. Protein sequence: CASARLVNTEAFF. The chain recombines TRBV25-1 with TRBJ1-1; D call uncertain. Per the germline V gene, CDR1 is MGHDK and CDR2 is SYGVNS. V was trimmed by 8 bases and J by 0 bases, leaving 10 bases between them. The CDR3 consists of 13 residues.

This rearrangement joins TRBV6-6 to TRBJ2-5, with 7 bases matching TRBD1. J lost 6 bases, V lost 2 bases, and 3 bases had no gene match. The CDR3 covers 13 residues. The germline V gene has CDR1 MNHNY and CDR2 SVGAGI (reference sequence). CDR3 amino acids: CASSYDREQTQYF. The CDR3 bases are TGTGCCAGCAGTTACGACAGGGAACAGACCCAGTACTTC.